The following is a T cell receptor (beta chain) sequence with its context. Its antigen is still unknown. Around 9.5 milliliters of peripheral blood were drawn from each donor. Through a sample-barcoded 5' primer and a J-beta primer mix, a second PCR was run for roughly 6 to 12 cycles. MiXCR was run by TCRdb on the 5' RACE reads, yielding one entry per CDR3 protein. The sample shows under 1,000,000 distinct CDR3 sequences, 46% of them seen only once. The source of the sample is a study of blood T cells in healthy people across ages. Study-wide findings and caveats: Unsorted PBMC material precluded a definitive naive versus antigen-experienced comparison.

The sequence derives from an elderly man in good health. Sequencing was performed on blood.

CDR3 sequence: CASSYNRLEGKGHNEQFF. In nucleotides, the CDR3 is TGTGCCAGCAGTTATAATCGGTTGGAGGGGAAGGGCCACAATGAGCAGTTCTTC. The V gene is TRBV6-5, the J gene TRBJ2-1; D is perhaps TRBD2 (6 bases). Per germline, CDR1 MNHEY and CDR2 SVGAGI. V was trimmed by 3 bases and J by 5 bases, leaving 23 bases between them. The CDR3 is 18 residues long.